This entry features one T cell receptor beta chain sequence. This CDR3 is 15 amino acids long. The ends lost 2 bases at V and 2 bases at J; junction bases unmatched: 5. CDR1 MNHEY and CDR2 SVGAGI come from the germline V gene. The data originate from a study of OX40 agonist ivuxolimab in advanced cancers. Clones were read by immunoSEQ multiplex PCR, and TCRdb kept only the in-frame ones, dropping some. The data hold about 19,000 clones, with less than 95% observed a single time. The chain has TRBV6-5 and TRBJ2-7; TRBD2 agrees at 8 bases. The source material was CD4+ or CD8+ T cells sorted from blood, sampled in a trial of the OX40 agonist ivuxolimab. The clonotype originates from an adult with an advanced solid tumor such as melanoma, head and neck, liver or kidney cancer. The CDR3, as DNA: TGTGCCAGCAGTTACGAGGGTAGCGGGGCCTACGAGCAGTACTTC. Its protein product is CASSYEGSGAYEQYF.